A selection of T cell receptor beta chains follows, all from one sample in a study of T cells in Graves' hyperthyroidism and ophthalmopathy. Via MiXCR, TCRdb re-called the multiplex PCR reads, giving one row per CDR3 protein. The sample has almost 600,000 distinct CDR3 sequences, over 11% seen once. Sequencing input: blood. These receptors all come from a woman aged 25 to 39 with Graves' hyperthyroidism that later progressed to Graves' ophthalmopathy. Both conserved end residues are part of each CDR3. The order of the fields is CDR3 length, clone size, V gene, D gene, J gene, CDR3 protein, CDR3 DNA. D genes are given only for firm matches. Only some rows state a clone size, as once, few, many or a class for expanded clones.

>15|many|TRBV30|.|TRBJ2-3
CAWAAGGGSSDTQYF
TGTGCCTGGGCAGCGGGCGGAGGTTCTTCAGATACGCAGTATTTT
>15|many|TRBV20-1|.|TRBJ2-1
CSARVLGRREDEQFF
TGCAGTGCTAGAGTGCTCGGGAGAAGGGAGGATGAGCAGTTCTTC
>13|.|TRBV28|.|TRBJ2-7
CASRTKGIGEQYF
TGTGCCAGCAGAACGAAGGGAATTGGAGAGCAGTACTTC
>12|.|TRBV10-3|.|TRBJ2-1
CAISETPGEQFF
TGTGCCATCAGTGAAACCCCAGGTGAGCAGTTCTTC
>15|many|TRBV11-2|.|TRBJ2-1
CASSLDSTVYNEQFF
TGTGCCAGCAGCTTAGATTCAACGGTCTACAATGAGCAGTTCTTC
>15|many|TRBV12-5|.|TRBJ2-3
CASGRLMTPTDTQYF
TGTGCTAGTGGTCGCTTAATGACTCCCACAGATACGCAGTATTTT
>12|many|TRBV12-3/TRBV12-4|.|TRBJ1-2
CASSLLPHEDTF
TGTGCCAGCAGTTTACTACCGCACGAGGACACCTTC
>15|many|TRBV19|.|TRBJ1-4
CASRRSVSTNEKLFF
TGTGCCAGTAGAAGGTCGGTTTCAACTAATGAAAAACTGTTTTTT
>14|many|TRBV12-3/TRBV12-4|TRBD1|TRBJ1-5
CASSFRGDNQPQHF
TGTGCCAGCAGTTTCAGGGGGGACAATCAGCCCCAGCATTTT
>15|.|TRBV11-2|.|TRBJ2-7
CASSQETALTYEQYF
TGTGCCAGCAGCCAAGAAACAGCGCTGACCTACGAGCAGTACTTC
>17|many|TRBV6-5|TRBD2|TRBJ2-7
CASSYSSPSGSSYEQYF
TGTGCCAGCAGTTACTCCTCACCGAGCGGGAGCTCCTACGAGCAGTACTTC
>15|many|TRBV28|.|TRBJ1-6
CASSGGWRLNSPLHF
TGTGCCAGCAGTGGGGGGTGGCGCCTGAATTCACCCCTCCACTTT
>13|few|TRBV19|TRBD1|TRBJ1-4
CASSRDREEKLFF
TGTGCCAGTAGTAGGGACAGGGAGGAGAAACTGTTTTTT
>19|few|TRBV3-1|TRBD1|TRBJ1-5
CASSPTSLQGGLSNQPQHF
TGTGCCAGCAGCCCCACCTCCCTTCAGGGGGGACTTAGCAATCAGCCCCAGCATTTT
>16|.|TRBV7-3|.|TRBJ2-7
CASSLTGGGSPYEQYF
TGTGCCAGCAGCTTAACGGGAGGGGGAAGTCCCTACGAGCAGTACTTC
>14|many|TRBV6-1|.|TRBJ2-2
CASRSLANTGELFF
TGTGCCAGCAGATCGCTAGCGAACACCGGGGAGCTGTTTTTT
>14|many|TRBV2|TRBD2|TRBJ2-7
CASSGTSWNYEQYF
TGTGCCAGCAGTGGGACTAGCTGGAACTACGAGCAGTACTTC
>16|.|TRBV4-2|TRBD1|TRBJ1-6
CASSQETRGFNSPLHF
TGTGCCAGCAGCCAAGAAACCAGGGGGTTTAATTCACCCCTCCACTTT
>12|many|TRBV28|.|TRBJ2-3
CASSLISDTQYF
TGTGCCAGCAGTTTAATTTCAGATACGCAGTATTTT
>14|many|TRBV2|TRBD2|TRBJ2-1
CASSESSGRNEQFF
TGTGCCAGCAGTGAGTCTAGCGGGAGGAATGAGCAGTTCTTC
>14|many|TRBV7-3|TRBD2|TRBJ2-3
CASSLMGGSDTQYF
TGTGCCAGCAGCTTAATGGGGGGGTCAGATACGCAGTATTTT
>15|few|TRBV7-6|.|TRBJ2-7
CASSLGGRISYEQYF
TGTGCCAGCAGCTTAGGGGGCCGTATTAGTTACGAGCAGTACTTC
>15|many|TRBV2|.|TRBJ1-2
CASNERTATLYGYTF
TGTGCCAGCAATGAAAGGACCGCGACTCTGTATGGCTACACCTTC
>13|.|TRBV18|.|TRBJ1-2
CASSPRDFQGYTF
TGTGCCAGCTCACCCCGGGACTTTCAAGGCTACACCTTC
>12|.|TRBV30|TRBD1|TRBJ2-5
CAWIQGGETRYF
TGTGCCTGGATACAGGGGGGAGAGACCCGGTACTTC
>14|.|TRBV12-3/TRBV12-4|.|TRBJ1-5
CASSLGDGNQPQHF
TGTGCCAGCAGCTTAGGAGATGGGAATCAGCCCCAGCATTTT
>15|few|TRBV4-2|.|TRBJ1-1
CASSLHSDTNTEAFF
TGTGCCAGCAGCCTACACTCCGACACAAACACTGAAGCTTTCTTT
>13|.|TRBV7-8|TRBD2|TRBJ2-7
CASTDGGGLEQYF
TGTGCCAGCACCGACGGGGGGGGTCTCGAGCAGTACTTC
>13|many|TRBV30|TRBD1|TRBJ2-7
CAWSPGTAYEQYF
TGTGCCTGGAGTCCCGGGACAGCCTACGAGCAGTACTTC
>16|many|TRBV5-1|TRBD1|TRBJ1-1
CASSSDRGPLNTEAFF
TGCGCCAGCAGCTCTGACAGGGGGCCCTTAAACACTGAAGCTTTCTTT
>17|.|TRBV12-5|TRBD1|TRBJ1-5
CASVPDREGWSNQPQHF
TGTGCTAGTGTTCCAGACAGGGAGGGTTGGAGCAATCAGCCCCAGCATTTT
>13|many|TRBV18|.|TRBJ1-1
CATHRSGDTEAFF
TGTGCCACCCACCGGAGCGGGGACACTGAAGCTTTCTTT
>12|.|TRBV7-6|.|TRBJ2-5
CASSLIAETQYF
TGTGCCAGCAGCTTAATCGCAGAGACCCAGTACTTC
>11|few|TRBV19|TRBD1|TRBJ2-3
CASHRGDTQYF
TGTGCCAGCCACAGGGGGGATACGCAGTATTTT
>17|few|TRBV12-3/TRBV12-4|.|TRBJ2-2
CASSRNPGTVNTGELFF
TGTGCCAGCAGTAGAAACCCCGGGACGGTGAACACCGGGGAGCTGTTTTTT
>13|many|TRBV3-1|TRBD1|TRBJ1-3
CASSRDSLITIYF
TGTGCCAGCAGCCGGGACAGCTTAATTACCATATATTTT
>16|many|TRBV5-1|.|TRBJ1-1
CASSPGAVSMNTEAFF
TGCGCCAGCAGCCCTGGGGCAGTTTCCATGAACACTGAAGCTTTCTTT
>16|many|TRBV7-9|.|TRBJ2-6
CASSLLLGAGANVLTF
TGTGCCAGCAGTCTCCTTCTTGGGGCTGGGGCCAACGTCCTGACTTTC
>15|.|TRBV19|.|TRBJ1-1
CASRPGNLMNTEAFF
TGTGCCAGTAGGCCGGGAAACTTAATGAACACTGAAGCTTTCTTT
>14|.|TRBV11-1|.|TRBJ2-1
CASSYTGYYNEQFF
TGTGCCAGCAGCTATACGGGATACTACAATGAGCAGTTCTTC
>15|many|TRBV11-3|TRBD2|TRBJ2-1
CASSSRERERYEQFF
TGTGCCAGCAGCTCCCGGGAGCGGGAGCGCTATGAGCAGTTCTTC
>14|many|TRBV10-3|.|TRBJ1-6
CASGPGLSLSPLHF
TGTGCCAGCGGGCCGGGACTGAGCCTTTCACCCCTCCACTTT
>13|many|TRBV27|.|TRBJ2-7
CASGELFSYEQYF
TGTGCCAGCGGTGAATTATTCTCCTACGAGCAGTACTTC
>14|few|TRBV11-2|.|TRBJ1-1
CASSLDRSKSEAFF
TGTGCCAGCAGCTTAGACAGGAGTAAATCTGAAGCTTTCTTT
>14|many|TRBV10-3|.|TRBJ1-1
CAISESGPGTEAFF
TGTGCCATCAGTGAGTCAGGGCCGGGGACTGAAGCTTTCTTT
>14|few|TRBV6-1|.|TRBJ1-5
CASSALFSNQPQHF
TGTGCCAGCAGCGCACTATTCTCTAATCAGCCCCAGCATTTT
>16|few|TRBV4-3|.|TRBJ2-5
CASSPTGAFPGETQYF
TGCGCCAGCAGCCCTACCGGGGCATTCCCGGGAGAGACCCAGTACTTC
>13|few|TRBV24-1|TRBD1|TRBJ1-1
CATRGQGDTEAFF
TGTGCCACCAGAGGACAGGGGGACACTGAAGCTTTCTTT
>15|many|TRBV2|.|TRBJ2-7
CASSSTGTVVGEQYF
TGTGCCAGCAGTTCAACCGGGACGGTAGTTGGCGAGCAGTACTTC
>14|many|TRBV20-1|TRBD1|TRBJ1-5
CSAGTGLGNQPQHF
TGCAGTGCTGGGACAGGGCTTGGAAATCAGCCCCAGCATTTT
>13|many|TRBV29-1|TRBD2|TRBJ2-7
CSVRASGSYEQYF
TGCAGCGTTAGGGCTAGCGGGAGTTACGAGCAGTACTTC
>13|few|TRBV6-1|.|TRBJ1-2
CASIAREGSGYTF
TGTGCCAGCATCGCCCGAGAGGGGTCCGGCTACACCTTC
>18|many|TRBV7-9|.|TRBJ1-6
CASSLGFGGGIYNSPLHF
TGTGCCAGCAGCCTCGGGTTCGGAGGGGGTATCTATAATTCACCCCTCCACTTT